Listed here are 32 T cell receptor beta chains from one sample, sequenced in a study of blood T cell repertoires in COVID-19. Profiled with immunoSEQ multiplex PCR; TCRdb holds only in-frame clones, not every one. Counted here are some 300,000 clones, roughly 90% occurring once; the ten biggest clones make up 1.5% to 2%. Source material: peripheral blood. The receptors were gathered from a woman aged 25-40 years with COVID-19, enrolled during active disease.

V is TRBV11-2 and J is TRBJ2-7; D perhaps matches TRBD1 (5 bases). Germline CDR1 SGHAT, CDR2 FQNNGV. Between the trimmed V and J ends, which lost 3 bases and 4 bases, there was a span of 19 bases. This CDR3 has 16 residues. CDR3: CASSFDWGRPNYEQYF. The DNA for the CDR3 is TGTGCCAGCAGCTTTGACTGGGGCAGGCCCAATTACGAGCAGTACTTC.

The rearrangement joins TRBV19 to TRBJ2-3; 12 bases agree with TRBD2. Unmatched junction bases numbered 7, after V lost 7 bases and J lost 5 bases. Germline assignment: CDR1 LNHDA and CDR2 SQIVND (reference sequence). The CDR3 has 15 residues. DNA for the CDR3: TGTGCCAGTACCATACTAGCGGGGGGCTTAGATACGCAGTATTTT. It encodes CASTILAGGLDTQYF.

The chain couples TRBV6-5 to TRBJ1-2, with D maybe TRBD1 (5 bases). This CDR3 is built from 14 residues. The V gene lost 2 bases and the J gene lost 6 bases, with 13 bases spanning the gap. The germline CDR1 and CDR2 sequences are MNHEY and SVGAGI. CDR3 coding DNA: TGTGCCAGCAGTTACCTAGGGGAGGCGGATGGCTACACCTTC. Protein sequence: CASSYLGEADGYTF.

The V call is TRBV13, the J call TRBJ1-2; TRBD1 matches at 8 bases. The CDR3 has 14 residues. CDR1 is PRHDT and CDR2 is FYEKMQ in the germline V gene (reference sequence). The V gene end was trimmed by 5 bases and the J gene end by 8 bases; junction bases not matched to a gene: 10. CDR3 sequence (DNA): TGTGCCAGCAGCCGGGACAGGAGGCGGGGGGGCTACACCTTC. Amino acids: CASSRDRRRGGYTF.

The chain recombines TRBV19 with TRBJ1-1; the D gene is possibly TRBD1 (5 bases). The germline CDR1 and CDR2 sequences are LNHDA and SQIVND (reference sequence). This CDR3 is 17 amino acids long. Trimming removed 5 bases at V and 0 bases at J, with 19 bases between. CDR3 sequence: CASSHTSGRSMNTEAFF. In nucleotides, the CDR3 is TGTGCCAGTAGTCATACTTCAGGGAGGTCCATGAACACTGAAGCTTTCTTT. Combining the CDR3 with reference TRBV19 and TRBJ1-1 gives the whole variable domain DGGITQSPKYLFRKEGQNVTLSCEQNLNHDAMYWYRQDPGQGLRLIYYSQIVNDFQKGDIAEGYSVSREKKESFPLTVTSAQKNPTAFYLCASSHTSGRSMNTEAFFGQGTRLTVV.

CDR3 sequence reads: CASSYSTGGLYGYTF. In DNA form, the CDR3 reads TGTGCCAGCAGTTACTCCACAGGGGGCCTCTATGGCTACACCTTC. This chain connects TRBV6-2 or TRBV6-3 to TRBJ1-2; TRBD1 agrees at 9 bases. The CDR3 spans 15 residues. CDR1 and CDR2 (germline): MNHEY, SVGEGT. The trim removed 0 bases at V and 4 bases at J, leaving 3 bases unmatched.

The V gene is TRBV4-3, the J gene TRBJ2-1, with a possible D match to TRBD2 (5 bases). The V gene's germline CDR1 is LGHNA and CDR2 YSLEER. The length of the CDR3 is 16 residues. Trimming left V 0 bases short and J 1 base short, with 10 bases between. The CDR3 loop is CASSQDSGVSYNEQFF. Here the CDR3 DNA reads TGCGCCAGCAGCCAAGATTCCGGGGTGTCCTACAATGAGCAGTTCTTC.

This clone was detected a few times. The chain combines TRBV2 with TRBJ1-1; 9 bases match TRBD1. This CDR3 has 13 residues. Germline CDR1 SNHLY, CDR2 FYNNEI. Trimming at V came to 6 bases and at J to 5 bases, leaving 4 bases not matched to a gene. In DNA form, the CDR3 reads TGTGCCAGCAGAGGACAGGGGCGGACTGAAGCTTTCTTT. The encoded protein is CASRGQGRTEAFF.

The rearrangement uses TRBV18 and TRBJ2-1; 8 bases are a match to TRBD1. Germline CDR1 KGHSH, CDR2 LQKENI. CDR3 length equals 14 residues. Losses at the gene ends were 3 bases for V and 8 bases for J; bases not matched to a gene: 6. The CDR3 loop is CASSPQGASDEQFF. The CDR3 nucleotides read TGTGCCAGCTCACCCCAGGGGGCGAGCGATGAGCAGTTCTTC.

This rearrangement joins TRBV3-1 (or the pseudogene TRBV3-2) to TRBJ1-1, with D possibly TRBD1 on 5 matching bases. The germline gives CDR1 LGHDT, CDR2 YNNKEL (reference sequence). CDR3 length equals 14 residues. V was cut by 5 bases and J by 4 bases, with 14 bases left in between. Here the CDR3 reads CASSSLGGGTEAFF. In nucleotides, the CDR3 is TGTGCCAGCAGCTCACTCGGGGGGGGCACTGAAGCTTTCTTT.

The chain employs TRBV11-3 and TRBJ2-1; tentative D call: TRBD2 (7 bases). The CDR3 totals 13 residues. Looked up from germline, CDR1 is SGHNT and CDR2 is YENEEA. V lost 6 bases, J lost 8 bases, and 14 bases lay in between. DNA of the CDR3: TGTGCCAGCAGGCCTGGGGGGGGCGATGAGCAGTTCTTC. It encodes CASRPGGGDEQFF.

The CDR3: CASSSGTSYTF. The CDR3 DNA reads as TGTGCCAGCAGCTCAGGTACGAGCTACACCTTC. The chain recombines TRBV5-6 with TRBJ1-2, with D hard to call. The V and J ends lost 3 bases and 9 bases respectively, with 9 bases between them. CDR1 SGHDT and CDR2 YYEEEE come from the germline V gene. The CDR3 is made up of 11 amino acids.

The chain recombines TRBV5-6 with TRBJ2-3; a possible D gene is TRBD2 (6 bases). The CDR3 extends over 18 amino acids. V was clipped by 4 bases and J by 4 bases, with 25 bases between them. Germline CDR1 SGHDT, CDR2 YYEEEE. Here the CDR3 reads CASSMTPGLPLSADTQYF. In nucleotides, the CDR3 is TGTGCCAGCAGCATGACACCGGGACTTCCCCTATCAGCAGATACGCAGTATTTT.

The rearrangement links TRBV24-1 to TRBJ1-2; 9 bases agree with TRBD1. The CDR3 length is 16 residues. In germline, CDR1 is KGHDR, CDR2 SFDVKD. V shed 4 bases and J 6 bases; nucleotides not matched to a gene: 11. CDR3 amino acids: CATSEDGTGRRNGYTF. CDR3 DNA: TGTGCCACCAGTGAGGACGGGACAGGGCGTAGGAATGGCTACACCTTC.

The chain links TRBV30 to TRBJ1-5; tentatively, D is TRBD1 (5 bases). CDR1 is GTSNPN, CDR2 SVGIG, per germline (reference sequence). CDR3 size: 15 residues. V was shortened by 0 bases and J by 4 bases, with 13 bases between the two germline ends. The chain's CDR3 is CAWSVGQGRNQPQHF. CDR3 DNA: TGTGCCTGGAGTGTAGGGCAGGGAAGGAATCAGCCCCAGCATTTT.

The V gene is TRBV28, the J gene TRBJ1-2; D is perhaps TRBD1 (5 bases). The CDR3 loop spans 13 amino acids. V lost 4 bases, J lost 5 bases, and 11 bases lay in between. The V gene's germline CDR1 is MDHEN and CDR2 SYDVKM. CDR3 sequence reads: CASSSSPGYGYTF. The CDR3 DNA reads TGTGCCAGCAGTTCCTCCCCAGGGTATGGCTACACCTTC.

The chain is built from TRBV2 and TRBJ1-2, with D perhaps matching TRBD1 (6 bases). V gave up 4 bases and J gave up 8 bases, with 14 bases separating them. The CDR3 has 13 residues. The germline CDR1 and CDR2 sequences are SNHLY and FYNNEI. The CDR3 nucleotides read TGTGCCAGCAGTGGCGAGGGGGTAAAGGGCTACACCTTC. It codes for CASSGEGVKGYTF.

This clone has just one count. The rearrangement joins TRBV27 to TRBJ1-5; 8 nucleotides match TRBD1. The ends lost 1 base at V and 5 bases at J; junction bases unmatched: 7. The CDR3 covers 16 residues. Germline V lookup: CDR1 MNHEY, CDR2 SMNVEV (reference sequence). CDR3 protein: CASSLYGTGTDQPQHF. The CDR3 DNA reads as TGTGCCAGCAGTTTATACGGGACAGGCACTGATCAGCCCCAGCATTTT.

This chain uses TRBV4-3 with TRBJ1-2; D is unresolved. The CDR3 is 14 residues long. V was cut by 1 base and J by 0 bases, with 6 bases left in between. CDR1 and CDR2 (germline): LGHNA, YSLEER. CDR3 in DNA: TGCGCCAGCAGCCAAGGAATAGCTAACTATGGCTACACCTTC. It translates to CASSQGIANYGYTF.

The chain recombines TRBV4-1 with TRBJ2-4; TRBD1 agrees at 7 bases. Trimming at V came to 0 bases and at J to 4 bases, leaving 6 bases not matched to a gene. In germline, CDR1 is MGHRA, CDR2 YSYEKL. CDR3 length equals 16 residues. The CDR3, as DNA: TGCGCCAGCAGCCAAGAACGGCCACAGGGGAAAAACATTCAGTACTTC. Residues: CASSQERPQGKNIQYF.

The gene calls are TRBV23-1 and TRBJ2-7; possibly TRBD1 for D (5 bases). TRBV23-1 is given ORF status, its function remaining uncertain. The CDR3 loop spans 14 amino acids. V lost 5 bases and J lost 5, with 16 bases in between. Here the CDR3 reads CASSIRPPGNEQYV. The CDR3 coding sequence is TGCGCCAGCAGTATACGACCCCCAGGGAACGAGCAGTACGTC.

This chain links TRBV3-1 (or the pseudogene TRBV3-2) with TRBJ1-5; 7 bases match TRBD1. The CDR3 totals 14 residues. With 4 bases clipped from V and 5 bases from J, the junction kept 5 bases outside the gene matches. Per the germline V gene, CDR1 is LGHDT and CDR2 is YNNKEL (reference sequence). This chain's CDR3 is CASSPSDRDQPQHF. For the CDR3, the DNA is TGTGCCAGCAGCCCTTCCGACAGGGATCAGCCCCAGCATTTT.

The V gene is TRBV9, the J gene TRBJ2-5; 7 positions match TRBD1. V gave up 8 bases and J gave up 3 bases; unmatched junction bases: 7. The germline CDR1 and CDR2 sequences are SGDLS and YYNGEE. The CDR3 has 13 residues. The CDR3 sequence is CASTGQTEETQYF. The CDR3 coding sequence is TGTGCCAGTACGGGACAGACAGAAGAGACCCAGTACTTC.

CDR3 nucleotides: TGTGCCAGCAGCTTGTCGACAGCGAACACCGGGGAGCTGTTTTTT. Translated, it gives CASSLSTANTGELFF. This rearrangement joins TRBV7-6 to TRBJ2-2; TRBD1 might be the D (5 bases). The ends were cut back, 3 bases at V and 0 bases at J, with 8 bases in the middle. CDR3 length: 15 amino acids. CDR1 and CDR2 (germline): SGHVS, FNYEAQ.

The V and J genes are TRBV5-1 and TRBJ2-3, with D tentatively TRBD2 (5 bases). The CDR3 loop spans 18 amino acids. CDR1 SGHRS and CDR2 YFSETQ come from the germline V gene. The germline V and J ends were trimmed by 4 bases and 0 bases, with 21 bases remaining between them. The CDR3 reads CASSPKEGPRRSTDTQYF. The CDR3, as DNA: TGCGCCAGCAGCCCCAAAGAGGGCCCGCGAAGAAGCACAGATACGCAGTATTTT.

J is TRBJ2-7 and V is TRBV3-1 (or the pseudogene TRBV3-2), with D perhaps matching TRBD1 (6 bases). Germline V gene sequence: CDR1 LGHDT, CDR2 YNNKEL (reference sequence). V was shortened by 4 bases and J by 7 bases, with 17 bases between the two germline ends. The length of the CDR3 is 14 residues. CDR3 amino acids: CASSPGGTGMEQYF. CDR3 nucleotides: TGTGCCAGCAGCCCTGGGGGTACAGGGATGGAGCAGTACTTC.

The chain couples TRBV6-5 to TRBJ2-3; D is possibly TRBD2 (6 bases). The CDR3 runs 15 residues. Trimming stripped 7 bases from V and 3 bases from J, with 17 bases between. In germline, CDR1 is MNHEY, CDR2 SVGAGI. The CDR3 here is CASTQTAGRTDTQYF. For the CDR3, the DNA is TGTGCCAGCACCCAAACGGCGGGGCGTACAGATACGCAGTATTTT.

The V gene is TRBV19, the J gene TRBJ1-5; the D is unclear. The germline CDR1 and CDR2 sequences are LNHDA and SQIVND (reference sequence). The germline V and J ends were trimmed by 5 bases and 2 bases, with 10 bases remaining between them. The CDR3 is made up of 14 amino acids. CDR3 bases: TGTGCCAGTAGTGCCGGGTGGGGCAATCAGCCCCAGCATTTT. This gives the protein CASSAGWGNQPQHF.

The V and J genes are TRBV28 and TRBJ1-6; maybe TRBD1 (6 bases). CDR1 MDHEN and CDR2 SYDVKM come from the germline V gene. CDR3 length equals 15 residues. V was trimmed by 0 bases and J by 10 bases, leaving 13 bases between them. The CDR3 coding sequence is TGTGCCAGCAGTTTATGGGGGGGGCGGTCCTCACCCCTCCACTTT. It translates to CASSLWGGRSSPLHF.

Only one count was recorded for this clone. This rearrangement joins TRBV10-3 to TRBJ1-1; D is undetermined. Trimming stripped 1 base from V and 1 base from J, with 10 bases between. The germline V gene has CDR1 ENHRY and CDR2 SYGVKD. The CDR3 is 15 residues long. CDR3 sequence (DNA): TGTGCCATCAGTGAGTTCGAGAGCTGGAACACTGAAGCTTTCTTT. Amino acids: CAISEFESWNTEAFF.

This chain joins TRBV11-2 and TRBJ2-1; 7 nucleotides match TRBD2. CDR1 is SGHAT and CDR2 is FQNNGV in the germline V gene. CDR3 length: 13 residues. V lost 1 base to trimming and J lost 10 bases; unmatched junction nucleotides: 4. This chain's CDR3 is CASSLVREGEQFF. Here the CDR3 DNA reads TGTGCCAGCAGCTTAGTGAGGGAGGGGGAGCAGTTCTTC.

This chain connects TRBV18 to TRBJ2-3; 10 nucleotides line up with TRBD2. The CDR3 spans 14 residues. V lost 2 bases to trimming and J lost 6 bases; unmatched junction nucleotides: 2. Germline V gene data show CDR1 as KGHSH and CDR2 as LQKENI. The chain's CDR3 is CASSPRLAGDTQYF. DNA of the CDR3: TGTGCCAGCTCACCAAGACTAGCGGGTGATACGCAGTATTTT.